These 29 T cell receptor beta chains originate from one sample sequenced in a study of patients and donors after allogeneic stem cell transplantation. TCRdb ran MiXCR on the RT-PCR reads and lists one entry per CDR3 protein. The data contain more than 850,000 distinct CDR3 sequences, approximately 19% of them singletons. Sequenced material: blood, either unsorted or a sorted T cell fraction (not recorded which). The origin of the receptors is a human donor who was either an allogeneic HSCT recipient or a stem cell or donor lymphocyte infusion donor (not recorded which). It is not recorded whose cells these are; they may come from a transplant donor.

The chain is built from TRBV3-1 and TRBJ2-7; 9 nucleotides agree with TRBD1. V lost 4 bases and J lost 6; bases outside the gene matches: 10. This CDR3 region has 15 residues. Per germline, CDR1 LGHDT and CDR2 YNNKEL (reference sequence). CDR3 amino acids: CASSPTGQGGREQYF. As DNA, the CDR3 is TGTGCCAGCAGCCCGACGGGACAGGGAGGACGCGAGCAGTACTTC.

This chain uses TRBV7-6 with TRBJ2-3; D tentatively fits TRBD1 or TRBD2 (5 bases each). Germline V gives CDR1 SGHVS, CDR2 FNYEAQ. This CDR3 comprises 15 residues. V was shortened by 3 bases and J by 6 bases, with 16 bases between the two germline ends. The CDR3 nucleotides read TGTGCCAGCAGCTTGGACTCCCCAGCAGGGGATACGCAGTATTTT. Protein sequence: CASSLDSPAGDTQYF.

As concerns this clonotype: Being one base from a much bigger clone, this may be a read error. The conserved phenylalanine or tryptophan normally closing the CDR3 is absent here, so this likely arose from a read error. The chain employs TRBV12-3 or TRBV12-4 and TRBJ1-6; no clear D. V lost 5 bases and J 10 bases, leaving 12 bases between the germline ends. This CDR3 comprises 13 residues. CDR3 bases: TGTGCCAGCAGTCTACGGGCAGTCTCACCCCTCCACTAT. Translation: CASSLRAVSPLHY.

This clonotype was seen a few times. The CDR3 nucleotides are TGTGCCAGCAGTCGCCTCCCTAGCGGGGGATCCTACAATGAGCAGTTCTTC. It is translated as CASSRLPSGGSYNEQFF. The chain links TRBV6-1 to TRBJ2-1; 10 bases are shared with TRBD2. Germline V gene sequence: CDR1 MNHNS, CDR2 SASEGT. The CDR3 loop spans 17 amino acids. Trimming cost V 5 bases and J 1 base; bases outside gene matches: 8.

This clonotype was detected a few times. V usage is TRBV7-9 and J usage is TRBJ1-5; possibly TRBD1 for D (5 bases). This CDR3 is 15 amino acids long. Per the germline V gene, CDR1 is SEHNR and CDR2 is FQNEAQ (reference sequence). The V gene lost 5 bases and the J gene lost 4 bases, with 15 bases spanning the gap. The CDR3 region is CASSAAGPTNQPQHF. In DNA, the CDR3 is TGTGCCAGCAGCGCGGCGGGGCCCACTAATCAGCCCCAGCATTTT.

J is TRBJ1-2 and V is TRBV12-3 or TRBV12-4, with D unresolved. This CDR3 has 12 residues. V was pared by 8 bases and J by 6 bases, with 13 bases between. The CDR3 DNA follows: TGTGCCAGCTCGTTCGCGGGGAATGGCTACACCTTC. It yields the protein CASSFAGNGYTF.

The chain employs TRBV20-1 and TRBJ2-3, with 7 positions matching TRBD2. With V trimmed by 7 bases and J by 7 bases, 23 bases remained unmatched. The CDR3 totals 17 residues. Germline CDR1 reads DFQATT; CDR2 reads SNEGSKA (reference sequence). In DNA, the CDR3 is TGCAGTGTTACGTCCTTTTCCCGCGGGGGAGACATCAATACGCAGTATTTT. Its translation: CSVTSFSRGGDINTQYF.

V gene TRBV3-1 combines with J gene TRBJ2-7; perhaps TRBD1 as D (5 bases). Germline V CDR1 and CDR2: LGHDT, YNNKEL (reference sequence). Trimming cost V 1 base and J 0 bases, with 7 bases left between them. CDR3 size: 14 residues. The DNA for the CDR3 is TGTGCCAGCAGCCAAGTCAGGGCCTCCTACGAGCAGTACTTC. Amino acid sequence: CASSQVRASYEQYF.

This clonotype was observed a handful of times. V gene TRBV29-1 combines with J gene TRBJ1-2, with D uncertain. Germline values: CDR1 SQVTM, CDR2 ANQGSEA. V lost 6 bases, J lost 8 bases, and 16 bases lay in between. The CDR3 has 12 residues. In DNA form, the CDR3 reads TGCAGCGTCCCAGACGGTCGGGGAGGCTACACCTTC. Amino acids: CSVPDGRGGYTF.

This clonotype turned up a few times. The CDR3 DNA sequence: TGTGCCACCAGTGATCATAGGTGGTTGAACACTGAAGCTTTCTTT. Protein sequence: CATSDHRWLNTEAFF. The V gene is TRBV24-1, the J gene TRBJ1-1; D not resolved. Trimming stripped 3 bases from V and 0 bases from J, with 10 bases between. CDR1 KGHDR and CDR2 SFDVKD come from the germline V gene. This CDR3 comprises 15 residues.

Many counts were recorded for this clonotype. Here the CDR3 reads CASSSSGVFTGELFF. Here the CDR3 DNA reads TGCGCCAGCAGCTCGTCCGGAGTGTTCACCGGGGAGCTGTTTTTT. This sequence joins TRBV5-1 and TRBJ2-2; D ambiguous. CDR1 is SGHRS and CDR2 is YFSETQ in the germline V gene. The V end was cut by 3 bases, the J end by 4 bases, with 13 bases between. CDR3 length equals 15 residues.

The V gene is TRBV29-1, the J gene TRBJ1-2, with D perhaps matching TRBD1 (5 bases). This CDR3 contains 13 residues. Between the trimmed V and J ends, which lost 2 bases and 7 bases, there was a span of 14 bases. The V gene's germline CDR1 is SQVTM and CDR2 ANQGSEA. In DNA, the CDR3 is TGCAGCGTTGAATTTGGGGCAGGTGGTGGCTACACCTTC. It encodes CSVEFGAGGGYTF.

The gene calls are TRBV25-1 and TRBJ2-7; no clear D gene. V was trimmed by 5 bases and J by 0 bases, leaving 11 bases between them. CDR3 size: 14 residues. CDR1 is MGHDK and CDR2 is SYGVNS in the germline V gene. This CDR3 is CASSKHLSSYEQYF. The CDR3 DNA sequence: TGTGCCAGCAGTAAACACCTCAGCTCCTACGAGCAGTACTTC.

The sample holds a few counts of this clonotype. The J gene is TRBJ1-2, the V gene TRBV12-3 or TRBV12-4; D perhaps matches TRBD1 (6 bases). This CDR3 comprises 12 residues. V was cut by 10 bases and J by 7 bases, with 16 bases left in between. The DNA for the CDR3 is TGTGCCACCTCGACAGGTCGGGGTGGCTACACCTTC. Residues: CATSTGRGGYTF.

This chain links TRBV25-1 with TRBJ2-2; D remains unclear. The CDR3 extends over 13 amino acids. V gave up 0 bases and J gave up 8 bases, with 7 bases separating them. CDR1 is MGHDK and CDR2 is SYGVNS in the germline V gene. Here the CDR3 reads CASSEYAAGELFF. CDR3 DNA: TGTGCCAGCAGTGAATATGCGGCAGGGGAGCTGTTTTTT.

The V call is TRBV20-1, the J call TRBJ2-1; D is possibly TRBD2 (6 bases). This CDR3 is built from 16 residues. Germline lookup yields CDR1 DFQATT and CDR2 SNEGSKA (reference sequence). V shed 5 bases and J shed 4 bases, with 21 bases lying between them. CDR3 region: CSAPRTRDAIYNEQFF. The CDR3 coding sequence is TGCAGTGCTCCAAGAACGCGGGATGCAATTTACAATGAGCAGTTCTTC.

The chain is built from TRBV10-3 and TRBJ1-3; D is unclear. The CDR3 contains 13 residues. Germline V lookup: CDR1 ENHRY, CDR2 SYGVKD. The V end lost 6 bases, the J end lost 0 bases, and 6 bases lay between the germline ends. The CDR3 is CAIRVISGNTIYF. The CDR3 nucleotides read TGTGCCATCAGGGTAATCTCTGGAAACACCATATATTTT.

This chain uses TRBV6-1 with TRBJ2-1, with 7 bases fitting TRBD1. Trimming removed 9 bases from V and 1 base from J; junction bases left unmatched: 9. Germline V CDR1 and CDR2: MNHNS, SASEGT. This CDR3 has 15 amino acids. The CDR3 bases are TGTGCCAGTTGGGATAGACAGGGTTCCTACAATGAGCAGTTCTTC. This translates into CASWDRQGSYNEQFF.

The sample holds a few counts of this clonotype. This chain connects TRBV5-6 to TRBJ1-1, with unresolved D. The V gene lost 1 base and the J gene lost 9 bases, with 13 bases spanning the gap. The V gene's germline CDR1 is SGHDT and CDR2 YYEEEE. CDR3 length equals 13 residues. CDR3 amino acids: CASSLREAAQAFF. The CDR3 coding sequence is TGTGCCAGCAGCTTGAGAGAGGCGGCACAAGCTTTCTTT. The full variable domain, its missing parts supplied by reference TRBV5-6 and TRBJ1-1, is DAGVTQSPTHLIKTRGQQVTLRCSPKSGHDTVSWYQQALGQGPQFIFQYYEEEERQRGNFPDRFSGHQFPNYSSELNVNALLLGDSALYLCASSLREAAQAFFGQGTRLTVV.

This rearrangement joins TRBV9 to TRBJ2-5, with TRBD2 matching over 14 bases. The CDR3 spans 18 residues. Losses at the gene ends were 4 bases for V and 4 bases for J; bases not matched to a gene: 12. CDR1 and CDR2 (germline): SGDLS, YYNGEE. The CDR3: CASSNALTSGRARETQYF. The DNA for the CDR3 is TGTGCCAGCAGCAACGCCTTGACTAGCGGGAGGGCCCGAGAGACCCAGTACTTC.

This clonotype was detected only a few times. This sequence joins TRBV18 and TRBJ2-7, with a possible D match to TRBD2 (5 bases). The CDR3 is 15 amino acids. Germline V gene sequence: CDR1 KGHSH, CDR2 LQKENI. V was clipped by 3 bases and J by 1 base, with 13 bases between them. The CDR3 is CASSPSGIQSYEQYF. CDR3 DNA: TGTGCCAGCTCACCCTCCGGGATCCAATCCTACGAGCAGTACTTC.

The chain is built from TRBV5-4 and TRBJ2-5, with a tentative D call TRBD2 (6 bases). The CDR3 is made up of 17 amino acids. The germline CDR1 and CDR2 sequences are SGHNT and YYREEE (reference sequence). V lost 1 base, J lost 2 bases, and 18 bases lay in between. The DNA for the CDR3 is TGTGCCAGCAGCTTGTTGGTACAATGGGGGACTCAAGAGACCCAGTACTTC. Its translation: CASSLLVQWGTQETQYF.

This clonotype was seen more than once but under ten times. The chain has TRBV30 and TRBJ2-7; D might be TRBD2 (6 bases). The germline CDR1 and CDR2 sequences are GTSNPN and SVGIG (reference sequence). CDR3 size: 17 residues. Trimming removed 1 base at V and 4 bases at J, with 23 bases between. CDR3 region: CAWSDNPTPTRRYEQYF. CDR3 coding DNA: TGTGCCTGGAGTGATAATCCGACCCCGACTAGGAGGTACGAGCAGTACTTC.

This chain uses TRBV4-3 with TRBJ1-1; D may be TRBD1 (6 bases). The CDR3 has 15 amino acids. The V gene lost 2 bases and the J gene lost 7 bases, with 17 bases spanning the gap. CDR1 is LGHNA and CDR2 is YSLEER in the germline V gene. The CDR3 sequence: CASSQNTGFDGEAFF. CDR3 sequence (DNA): TGCGCCAGCAGCCAAAATACAGGGTTTGACGGTGAAGCTTTCTTT.

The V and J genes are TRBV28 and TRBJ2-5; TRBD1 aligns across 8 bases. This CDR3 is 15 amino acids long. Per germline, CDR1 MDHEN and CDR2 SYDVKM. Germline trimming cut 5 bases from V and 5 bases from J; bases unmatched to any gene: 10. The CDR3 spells CASSPDRVGLETQYF. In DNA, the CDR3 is TGTGCCAGCAGTCCGGACAGGGTAGGCCTTGAGACCCAGTACTTC.

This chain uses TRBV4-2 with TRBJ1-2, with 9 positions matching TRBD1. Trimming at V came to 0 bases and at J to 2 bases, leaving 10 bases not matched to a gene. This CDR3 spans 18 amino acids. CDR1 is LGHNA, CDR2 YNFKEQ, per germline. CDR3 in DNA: TGTGCCAGCAGCCAAGAAACGAAGATCGGGACAGGGAACTATGGCTACACCTTC. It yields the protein CASSQETKIGTGNYGYTF.

The CDR3 DNA reads as TGTGCCAGCAGCTTAGCGCTCCTAGCGGGGGCCCCTTACGAGCAGTACTTC. It is translated as CASSLALLAGAPYEQYF. This sequence joins TRBV7-2 and TRBJ2-7; 10 bases match TRBD2. The CDR3 loop spans 17 amino acids. V was pared by 0 bases and J by 4 bases, with 9 bases of the junction left unmatched. Germline assignment: CDR1 SGHTA and CDR2 FQGNSA.

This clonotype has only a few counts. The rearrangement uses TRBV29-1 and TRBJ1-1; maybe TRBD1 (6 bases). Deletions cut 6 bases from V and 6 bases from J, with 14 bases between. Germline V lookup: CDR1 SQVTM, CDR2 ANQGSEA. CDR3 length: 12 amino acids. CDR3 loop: CSVATGSAEAFF. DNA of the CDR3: TGCAGCGTGGCCACAGGGTCCGCTGAAGCTTTCTTT.

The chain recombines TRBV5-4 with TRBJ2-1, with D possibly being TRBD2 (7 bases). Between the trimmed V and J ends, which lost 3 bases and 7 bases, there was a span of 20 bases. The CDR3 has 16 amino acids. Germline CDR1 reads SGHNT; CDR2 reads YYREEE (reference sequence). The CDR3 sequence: CASSSPRGGGMNEQFF. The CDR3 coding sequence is TGTGCCAGCAGCTCCCCTAGGGGAGGGGGGATGAATGAGCAGTTCTTC.